The 5 T cell receptor beta chains presented below share a single source sample, sequenced in a study of graft-versus-host responses after intestinal transplantation. Their antigen targets remain unknown. TCRdb's table, derived via immunoSEQ multiplex PCR, lists solely in-frame clones and lacks some. The sample shows approximately 90,000 clones, 85% to 95% of them seen only once. Here the sequenced sample was unstimulated CD8+ T cells sorted from spleen or lymph node cells, taken before intestinal transplant. The source is a human donor who received an intestinal transplant.

The chain employs TRBV7-8 and TRBJ2-1, with 7 bases matching TRBD1. With 1 base clipped from V and 2 bases from J, the junction kept 2 bases outside the gene matches. The CDR3 is 15 amino acids. CDR1 and CDR2 (germline): SGHVS, FQNEAQ. As DNA, the CDR3 is TGTGCCAGCAGCTTAGAAGGACAGGCCTACAATGAGCAGTTCTTC. It translates to CASSLEGQAYNEQFF.

The chain recombines TRBV7-9 with TRBJ2-7, with 9 bases that match TRBD1. Germline V gives CDR1 SEHNR, CDR2 FQNEAQ (reference sequence). This CDR3 has 14 residues. V lost 4 bases to trimming and J lost 2 bases; unmatched junction nucleotides: 3. CDR3 protein: CASSSGTGTYEQYF. The CDR3 region has the DNA TGTGCCAGCAGCTCCGGGACAGGGACCTACGAGCAGTACTTC.

This sequence joins TRBV7-9 and TRBJ2-3; 12 positions match TRBD2. This CDR3 is 16 amino acids long. CDR1 is SEHNR, CDR2 FQNEAQ, per germline (reference sequence). J was trimmed by 5 bases and V by 1 base; bases with no gene match: 4. The CDR3 nucleotides are TGTGCCAGCAGCTTAGGACTAGCGGGGGAAGAAGATACGCAGTATTTT. Its protein is CASSLGLAGEEDTQYF.

The gene calls are TRBV6-5 and TRBJ1-2, with a possible D match to TRBD1 (5 bases). The CDR3 runs 14 residues. CDR1 is MNHEY and CDR2 is SVGAGI in the germline V gene. Between the trimmed V and J ends, which lost 5 bases and 6 bases, there was a span of 16 bases. Written as DNA, the CDR3 is TGTGCCAGCAGTGAAGGTCAGGGTGGCGATGGCTACACCTTC. It is translated as CASSEGQGGDGYTF.

The chain links TRBV6-5 to TRBJ1-5, with 8 bases lining up with TRBD1. Germline loops: CDR1 MNHEY, CDR2 SVGAGI. The length of the CDR3 is 15 residues. Germline trimming cut 6 bases from V and 2 bases from J; bases unmatched to any gene: 6. The CDR3 reads CASSNRGIGNQPQHF. DNA for the CDR3: TGTGCCAGCAGCAACAGGGGGATCGGCAATCAGCCCCAGCATTTT.